This TCR beta chain derives from a study of T cell repertoires in cytomegalovirus infection. Study outcomes and limitations: CMV carriers with the relevant HLA were identified by cumulative public TCR beta family frequency.

In its sample, this clonotype was seen a few times. Its antigen is undetermined. The CDR3 length is 16 residues. V lost 10 bases and J lost 0; bases outside the gene matches: 12. Germline V CDR1 and CDR2: SGHTA, FQGTGA. Using its own MiXCR run on the reads, TCRdb lists one record per CDR3 protein. This sample has 200,000 or so distinct CDR3 sequences, with around 35% found just once. The sequence was collected from a human donor in good health (CMV status not recorded). Some clones in this sample may be carry-over from other donors' samples. Sequences were derived from CD8+ T cells from cultured PBMCs, sampled from culture after CMV antigen stimulation. The rearrangement joins TRBV7-3 to TRBJ2-4; 7 bases align to TRBD2. The CDR3 sequence is CATSPRGELAKNIQYF. As DNA, the CDR3 is TGTGCCACCTCCCCTCGGGGGGAATTAGCCAAAAACATTCAGTACTTC.